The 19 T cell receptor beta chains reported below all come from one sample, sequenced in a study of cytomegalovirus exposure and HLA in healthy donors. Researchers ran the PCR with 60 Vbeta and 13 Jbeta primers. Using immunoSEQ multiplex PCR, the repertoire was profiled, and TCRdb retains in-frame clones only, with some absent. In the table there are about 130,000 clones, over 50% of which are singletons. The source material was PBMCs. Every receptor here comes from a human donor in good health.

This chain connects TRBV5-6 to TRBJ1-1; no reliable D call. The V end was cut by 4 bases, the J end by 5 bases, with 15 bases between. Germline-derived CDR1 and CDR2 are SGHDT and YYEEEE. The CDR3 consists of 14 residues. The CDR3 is CASSTGNPGTEAFF. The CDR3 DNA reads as TGTGCCAGCAGCACGGGGAATCCAGGAACTGAAGCTTTCTTT.

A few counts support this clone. The chain's CDR3 is CASSLPRGSTEAFF. The CDR3 DNA follows: TGTGCCAGCAGCCTCCCCAGGGGGAGCACTGAAGCTTTCTTT. The rearrangement joins TRBV7-8 to TRBJ1-1, with 7 bases aligning to TRBD1. Germline V lookup: CDR1 SGHVS, CDR2 FQNEAQ. Trimming at V came to 5 bases and at J to 4 bases, leaving 7 bases not matched to a gene. There are 14 residues in the CDR3.

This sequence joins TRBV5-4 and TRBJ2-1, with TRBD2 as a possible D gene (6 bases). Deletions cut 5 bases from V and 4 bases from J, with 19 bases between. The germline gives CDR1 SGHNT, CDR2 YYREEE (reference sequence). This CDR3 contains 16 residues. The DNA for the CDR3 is TGTGCCAGCAGGGGGGGTCCGGACGAGAAATACAATGAGCAGTTCTTC. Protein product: CASRGGPDEKYNEQFF.

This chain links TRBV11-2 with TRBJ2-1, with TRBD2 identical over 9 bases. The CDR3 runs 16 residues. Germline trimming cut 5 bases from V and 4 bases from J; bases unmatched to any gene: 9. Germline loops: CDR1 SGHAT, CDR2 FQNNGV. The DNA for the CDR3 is TGTGCCAGCAGCCGGCGGGGGGGGACACAATACAATGAGCAGTTCTTC. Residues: CASSRRGGTQYNEQFF.

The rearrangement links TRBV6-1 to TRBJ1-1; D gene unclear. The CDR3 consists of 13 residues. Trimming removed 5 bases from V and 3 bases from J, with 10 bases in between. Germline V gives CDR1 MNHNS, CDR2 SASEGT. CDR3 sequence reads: CASSRAGYTEAFF. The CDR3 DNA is TGTGCCAGCAGTCGGGCGGGATACACTGAAGCTTTCTTT.

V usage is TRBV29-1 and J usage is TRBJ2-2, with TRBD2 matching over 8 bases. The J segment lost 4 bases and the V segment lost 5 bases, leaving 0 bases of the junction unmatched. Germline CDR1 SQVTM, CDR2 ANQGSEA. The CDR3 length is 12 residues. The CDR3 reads CSVSGGTGELFF. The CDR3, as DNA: TGCAGCGTTAGCGGGGGCACCGGGGAGCTGTTTTTT.

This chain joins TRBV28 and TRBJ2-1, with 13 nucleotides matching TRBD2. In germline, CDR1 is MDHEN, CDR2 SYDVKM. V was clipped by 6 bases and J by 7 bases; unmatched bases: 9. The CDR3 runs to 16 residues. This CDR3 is CASRRTTGLAGNEQFF. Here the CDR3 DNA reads TGTGCCAGCAGACGAACTACGGGACTAGCGGGAAATGAGCAGTTCTTC.

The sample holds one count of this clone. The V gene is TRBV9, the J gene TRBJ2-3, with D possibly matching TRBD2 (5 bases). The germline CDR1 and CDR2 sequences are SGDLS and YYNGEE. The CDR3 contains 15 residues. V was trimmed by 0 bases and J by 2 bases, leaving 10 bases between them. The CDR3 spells CASSVGGQNTDTQYF. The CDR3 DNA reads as TGTGCCAGCAGCGTAGGCGGGCAGAACACAGATACGCAGTATTTT.

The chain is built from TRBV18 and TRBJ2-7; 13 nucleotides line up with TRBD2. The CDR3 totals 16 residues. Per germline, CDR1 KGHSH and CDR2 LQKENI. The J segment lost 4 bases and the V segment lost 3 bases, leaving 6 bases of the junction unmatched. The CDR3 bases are TGTGCCAGCTCACCGGAGACTAGCGGGAGGTCTTACGAGCAGTACTTC. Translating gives CASSPETSGRSYEQYF.

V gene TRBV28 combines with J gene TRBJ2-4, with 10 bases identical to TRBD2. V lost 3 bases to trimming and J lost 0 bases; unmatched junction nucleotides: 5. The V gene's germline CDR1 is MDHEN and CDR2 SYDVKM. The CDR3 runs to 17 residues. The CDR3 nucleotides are TGTGCCAGCAGTTTCTCTAGCGGGAGCCCAGCCAAAAACATTCAGTACTTC. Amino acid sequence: CASSFSSGSPAKNIQYF.

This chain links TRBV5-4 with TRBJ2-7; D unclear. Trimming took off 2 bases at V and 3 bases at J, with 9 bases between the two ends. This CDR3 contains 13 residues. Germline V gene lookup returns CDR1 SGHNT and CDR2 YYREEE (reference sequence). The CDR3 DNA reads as TGTGCCAGCAGCTTTGAGCGTAACTACGAGCAGTACTTC. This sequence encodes CASSFERNYEQYF.

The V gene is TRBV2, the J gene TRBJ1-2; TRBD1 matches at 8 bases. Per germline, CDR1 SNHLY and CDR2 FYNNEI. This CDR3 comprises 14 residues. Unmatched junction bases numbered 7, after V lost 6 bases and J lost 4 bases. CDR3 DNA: TGTGCCAGCAGCCGGACAGGGACTCGCTATGGCTACACCTTC. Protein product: CASSRTGTRYGYTF. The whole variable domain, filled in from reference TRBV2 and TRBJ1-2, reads EPEVTQTPSHQVTQMGQEVILRCVPISNHLYFYWYRQILGQKVEFLVSFYNNEISEKSEIFDDQFSVERPDGSNFTLKIRSTKLEDSAMYFCASSRTGTRYGYTFGSGTRLTVV.

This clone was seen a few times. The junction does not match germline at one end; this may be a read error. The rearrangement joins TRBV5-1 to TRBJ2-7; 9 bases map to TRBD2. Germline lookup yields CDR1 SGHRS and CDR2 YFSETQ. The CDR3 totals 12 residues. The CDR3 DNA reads TGCGCCAGCAGCTTGGACTCGGGACTAGCAATCTTC. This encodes CASSLDSGLAIF.

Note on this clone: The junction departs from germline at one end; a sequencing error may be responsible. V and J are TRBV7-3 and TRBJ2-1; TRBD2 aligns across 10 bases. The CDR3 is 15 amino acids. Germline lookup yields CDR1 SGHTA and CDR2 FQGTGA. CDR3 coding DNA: TGTGCCAGCAGCCTAACTAGCGGGACCTACAATGAGCAGTTCTTC. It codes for CASSLTSGTYNEQFF. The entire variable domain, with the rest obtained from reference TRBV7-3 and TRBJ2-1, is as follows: GAGVSQTPSNKVTEKGKYVELRCDPISGHTALYWYRQSLGQGPEFLIYFQGTGAADDSGLPNDRFFAVRPEGSVSTLKIQRTERGDSAVYLCASSLTSGTYNEQFFGPGTRLTVL.

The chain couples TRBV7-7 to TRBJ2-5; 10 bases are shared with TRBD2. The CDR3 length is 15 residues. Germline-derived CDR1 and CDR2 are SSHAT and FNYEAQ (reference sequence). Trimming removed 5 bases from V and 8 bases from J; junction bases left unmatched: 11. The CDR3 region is CASSHQREGPQTQYF. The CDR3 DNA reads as TGTGCCAGCAGCCACCAGCGGGAGGGTCCCCAAACCCAGTACTTC.

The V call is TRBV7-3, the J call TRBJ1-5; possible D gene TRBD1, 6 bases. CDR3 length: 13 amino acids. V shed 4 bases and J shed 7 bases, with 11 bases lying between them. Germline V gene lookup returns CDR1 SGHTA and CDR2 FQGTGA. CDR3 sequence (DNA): TGTGCCAGCAGCTCCAATACAGGGCAGCCCCAGCATTTT. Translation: CASSSNTGQPQHF. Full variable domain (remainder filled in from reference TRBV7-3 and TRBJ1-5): GAGVSQTPSNKVTEKGKYVELRCDPISGHTALYWYRQSLGQGPEFLIYFQGTGAADDSGLPNDRFFAVRPEGSVSTLKIQRTERGDSAVYLCASSSNTGQPQHFGDGTRLSIL.

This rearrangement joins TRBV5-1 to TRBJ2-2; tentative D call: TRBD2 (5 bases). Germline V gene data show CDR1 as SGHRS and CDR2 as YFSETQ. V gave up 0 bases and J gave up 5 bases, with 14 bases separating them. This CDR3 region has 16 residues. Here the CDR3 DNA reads TGCGCCAGCAGCTTGGATGCGAGGGCTGGAACCGGGGAGCTGTTTTTT. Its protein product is CASSLDARAGTGELFF.

The CDR3 region is CASKPSGGGGTEAFF. The CDR3 bases are TGTGCCAGCAAGCCCTCAGGGGGTGGCGGCACTGAAGCTTTCTTT. The chain employs TRBV27 and TRBJ1-1, with TRBD1 matching 7 bases. J lost 4 bases, V lost 7 bases, and 12 bases had no gene match. This CDR3 is built from 15 residues. The germline V gene has CDR1 MNHEY and CDR2 SMNVEV (reference sequence).

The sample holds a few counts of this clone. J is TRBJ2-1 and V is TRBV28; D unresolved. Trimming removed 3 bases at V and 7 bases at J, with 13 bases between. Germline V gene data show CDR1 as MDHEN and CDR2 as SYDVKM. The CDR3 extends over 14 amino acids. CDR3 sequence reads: CASSFTALRNEQFF. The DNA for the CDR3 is TGTGCCAGCAGTTTCACGGCGTTGAGGAATGAGCAGTTCTTC.